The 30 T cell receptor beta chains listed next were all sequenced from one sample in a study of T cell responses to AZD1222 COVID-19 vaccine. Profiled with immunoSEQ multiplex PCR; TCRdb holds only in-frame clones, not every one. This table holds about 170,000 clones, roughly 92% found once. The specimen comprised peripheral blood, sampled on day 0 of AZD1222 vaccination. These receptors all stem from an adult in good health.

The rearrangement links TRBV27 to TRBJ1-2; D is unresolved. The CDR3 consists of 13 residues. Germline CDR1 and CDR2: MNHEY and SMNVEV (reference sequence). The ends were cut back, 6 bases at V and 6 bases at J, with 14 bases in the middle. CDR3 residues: CASSRTRRDGYTF. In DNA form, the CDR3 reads TGTGCCAGCAGCCGGACCCGGAGGGATGGCTACACCTTC.

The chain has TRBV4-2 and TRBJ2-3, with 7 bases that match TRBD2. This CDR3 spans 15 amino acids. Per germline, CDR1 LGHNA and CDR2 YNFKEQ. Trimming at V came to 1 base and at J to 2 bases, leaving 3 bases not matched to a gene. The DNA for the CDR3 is TGTGCCAGCAGCCAAGGGGGACTACCCACAGATACGCAGTATTTT. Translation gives CASSQGGLPTDTQYF.

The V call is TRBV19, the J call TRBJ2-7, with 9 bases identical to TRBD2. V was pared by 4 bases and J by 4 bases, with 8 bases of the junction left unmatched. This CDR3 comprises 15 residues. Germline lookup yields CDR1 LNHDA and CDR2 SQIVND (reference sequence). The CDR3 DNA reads TGTGCCAGTAGTAGCGGCGGGGGGGGTGTATACGAGCAGTACTTC. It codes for CASSSGGGGVYEQYF.

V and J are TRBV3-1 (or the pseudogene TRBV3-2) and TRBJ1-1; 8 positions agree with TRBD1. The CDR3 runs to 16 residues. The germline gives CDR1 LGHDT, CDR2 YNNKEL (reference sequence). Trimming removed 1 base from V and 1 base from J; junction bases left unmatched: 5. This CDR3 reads CASSQGSGQGNTEAFF. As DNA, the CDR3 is TGTGCCAGCAGCCAAGGATCCGGACAGGGGAACACTGAAGCTTTCTTT.

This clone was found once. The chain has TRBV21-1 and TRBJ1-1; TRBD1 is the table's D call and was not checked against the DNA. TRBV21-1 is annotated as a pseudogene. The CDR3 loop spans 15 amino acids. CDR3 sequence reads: CASSTGTGVNTEAFF. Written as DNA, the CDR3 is TGTGCCAGCAGCACCGGGACAGGGGTGAACACTGAAGCTTTCTTT.

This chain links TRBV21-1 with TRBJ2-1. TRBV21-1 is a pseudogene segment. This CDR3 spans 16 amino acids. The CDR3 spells CASSKLPGRTYNEQFF. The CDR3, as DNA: TGTGCCAGCAGCAAATTACCGGGACGGACCTACAATGAGCAGTTCTTC.

The CDR3 reads CASSLVTGGSEAFF. DNA of the CDR3: TGTGCCAGCAGCTTAGTGACAGGGGGCTCTGAAGCTTTCTTT. The chain combines TRBV11-2 with TRBJ1-1, with TRBD1 matching over 10 bases. The V gene end was trimmed by 1 base and the J gene end by 6 bases; junction bases not matched to a gene: 2. The CDR3 consists of 14 residues. From germline, CDR1 is SGHAT and CDR2 FQNNGV.

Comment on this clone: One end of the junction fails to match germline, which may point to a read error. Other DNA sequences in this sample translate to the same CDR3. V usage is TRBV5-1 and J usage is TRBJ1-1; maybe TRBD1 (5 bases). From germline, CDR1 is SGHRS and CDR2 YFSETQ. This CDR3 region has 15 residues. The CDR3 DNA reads TGCGCCAGCAGCTTGGGGTTCACACAGGCAACTGAAGCCTTCTTT. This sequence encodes CASSLGFTQATEAFF. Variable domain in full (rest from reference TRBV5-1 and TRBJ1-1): KAGVTQTPRYLIKTRGQQVTLSCSPISGHRSVSWYQQTPGQGLQFLFEYFSETQRNKGNFPGRFSGRQFSNSRSEMNVSTLELGDSALYLCASSLGFTQATEAFFGQGTRLTVV.

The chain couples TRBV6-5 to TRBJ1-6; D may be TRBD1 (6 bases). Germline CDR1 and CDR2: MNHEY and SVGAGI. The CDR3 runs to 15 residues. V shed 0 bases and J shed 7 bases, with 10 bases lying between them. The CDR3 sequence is CASSYSGRGNSPLHF. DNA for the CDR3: TGTGCCAGCAGTTACTCTGGCAGGGGAAATTCACCCCTCCACTTT.

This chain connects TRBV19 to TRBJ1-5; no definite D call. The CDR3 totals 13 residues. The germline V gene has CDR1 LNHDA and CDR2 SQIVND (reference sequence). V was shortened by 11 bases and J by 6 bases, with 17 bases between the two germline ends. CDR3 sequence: CASGWADGQPQHF. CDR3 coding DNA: TGTGCCTCCGGATGGGCCGACGGTCAGCCCCAGCATTTT.

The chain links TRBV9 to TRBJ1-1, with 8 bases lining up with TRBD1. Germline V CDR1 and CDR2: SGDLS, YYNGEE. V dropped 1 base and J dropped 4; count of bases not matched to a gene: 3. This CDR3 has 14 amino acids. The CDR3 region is CASSVLTGGTEAFF. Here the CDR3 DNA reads TGTGCCAGCAGCGTACTAACAGGGGGCACTGAAGCTTTCTTT.

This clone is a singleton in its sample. In nucleotides, the CDR3 is TGTGCCTGGAGTCTGAGCCCTTTGGATTCTTTCTTT. Translating it yields CAWSLSPLDSFF. The gene calls are TRBV30 and TRBJ1-1; D call uncertain. This CDR3 is 12 amino acids long. Trimming stripped 2 bases from V and 12 bases from J, with 16 bases between. Germline assignment: CDR1 GTSNPN and CDR2 SVGIG (reference sequence).

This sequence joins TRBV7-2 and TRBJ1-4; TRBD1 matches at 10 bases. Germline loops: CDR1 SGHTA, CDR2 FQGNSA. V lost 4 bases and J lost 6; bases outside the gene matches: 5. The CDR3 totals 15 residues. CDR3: CASSSWTGGYEKLFF. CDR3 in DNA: TGTGCCAGCAGCTCTTGGACAGGGGGGTATGAAAAACTGTTTTTT.

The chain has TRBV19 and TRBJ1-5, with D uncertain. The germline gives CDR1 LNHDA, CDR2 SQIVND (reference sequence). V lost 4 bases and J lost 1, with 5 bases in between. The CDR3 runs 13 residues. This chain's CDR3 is CASSTGSNQPQHF. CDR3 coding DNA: TGTGCCAGTAGTACGGGAAGCAATCAGCCCCAGCATTTT.

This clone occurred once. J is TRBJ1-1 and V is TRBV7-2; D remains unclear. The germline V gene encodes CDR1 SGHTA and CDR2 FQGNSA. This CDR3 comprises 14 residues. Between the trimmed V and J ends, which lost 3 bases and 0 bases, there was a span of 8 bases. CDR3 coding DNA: TGTGCCAGCAGCTTCCAGGTGATGAACACTGAAGCTTTCTTT. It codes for CASSFQVMNTEAFF.

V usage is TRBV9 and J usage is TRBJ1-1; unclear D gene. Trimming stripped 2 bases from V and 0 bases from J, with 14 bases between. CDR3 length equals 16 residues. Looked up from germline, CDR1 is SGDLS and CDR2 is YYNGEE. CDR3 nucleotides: TGTGCCAGCAGCGTTTCCGCGGAGGCATTGAACACTGAAGCTTTCTTT. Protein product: CASSVSAEALNTEAFF.

DNA for the CDR3: TGTGCTAGTGGATTCCAGGTCACCGGGGAGCTGTTTTTT. The encoded protein is CASGFQVTGELFF. The rearrangement joins TRBV12-5 to TRBJ2-2; D not certain. Germline CDR1 and CDR2: LGHNT and FRNRAP. V was pared by 6 bases and J by 4 bases, with 9 bases between. This CDR3 has 13 amino acids.

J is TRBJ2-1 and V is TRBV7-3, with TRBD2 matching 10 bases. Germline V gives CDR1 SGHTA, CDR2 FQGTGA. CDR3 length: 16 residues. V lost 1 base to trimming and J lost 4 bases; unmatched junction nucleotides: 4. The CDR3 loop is CASSLRSSGSYNEQFF. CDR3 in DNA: TGTGCCAGCAGCTTAAGGTCTAGCGGGAGTTACAATGAGCAGTTCTTC. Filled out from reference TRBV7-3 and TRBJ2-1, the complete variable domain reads GAGVSQTPSNKVTEKGKYVELRCDPISGHTALYWYRQSLGQGPEFLIYFQGTGAADDSGLPNDRFFAVRPEGSVSTLKIQRTERGDSAVYLCASSLRSSGSYNEQFFGPGTRLTVL.

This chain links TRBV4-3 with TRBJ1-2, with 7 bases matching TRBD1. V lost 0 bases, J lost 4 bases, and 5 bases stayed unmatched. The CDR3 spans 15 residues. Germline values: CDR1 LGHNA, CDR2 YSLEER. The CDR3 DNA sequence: TGCGCCAGCAGCCAAGACCCGGGACAGCTCTATGGCTACACCTTC. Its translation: CASSQDPGQLYGYTF.

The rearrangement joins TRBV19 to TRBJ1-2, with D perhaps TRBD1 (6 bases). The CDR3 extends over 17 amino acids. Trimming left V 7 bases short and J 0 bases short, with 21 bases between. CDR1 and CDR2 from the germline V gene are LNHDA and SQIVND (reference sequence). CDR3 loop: CASKPPGHPYSNYGYTF. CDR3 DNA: TGTGCCAGTAAACCTCCGGGACATCCTTACTCTAACTATGGCTACACCTTC.

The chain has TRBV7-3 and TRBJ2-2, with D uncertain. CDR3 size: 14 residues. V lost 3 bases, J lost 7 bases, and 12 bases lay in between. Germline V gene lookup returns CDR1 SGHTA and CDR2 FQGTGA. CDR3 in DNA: TGTGCCAGCAGCTTTAACCAAGTGGGCGGGGAGCTGTTTTTT. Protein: CASSFNQVGGELFF.

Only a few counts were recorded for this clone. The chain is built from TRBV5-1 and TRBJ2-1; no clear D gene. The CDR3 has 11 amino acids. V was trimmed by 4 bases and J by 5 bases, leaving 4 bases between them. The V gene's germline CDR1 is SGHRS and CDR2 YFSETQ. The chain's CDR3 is CASSPNNEQFF. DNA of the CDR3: TGCGCCAGCAGCCCGAACAATGAGCAGTTCTTC.

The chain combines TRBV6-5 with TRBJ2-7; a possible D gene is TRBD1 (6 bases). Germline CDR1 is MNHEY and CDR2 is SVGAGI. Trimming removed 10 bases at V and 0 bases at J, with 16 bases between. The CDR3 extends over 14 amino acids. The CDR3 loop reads CAIETGTYSYEQYF. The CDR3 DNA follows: TGTGCCATCGAGACAGGCACCTACTCCTACGAGCAGTACTTC.

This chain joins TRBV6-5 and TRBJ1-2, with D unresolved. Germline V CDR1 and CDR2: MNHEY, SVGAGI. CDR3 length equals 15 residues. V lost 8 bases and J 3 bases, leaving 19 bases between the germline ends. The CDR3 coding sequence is TGTGCCAGCGCCGTGTCGGCGGTTGGCTACTATGGCTACACCTTC. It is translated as CASAVSAVGYYGYTF.

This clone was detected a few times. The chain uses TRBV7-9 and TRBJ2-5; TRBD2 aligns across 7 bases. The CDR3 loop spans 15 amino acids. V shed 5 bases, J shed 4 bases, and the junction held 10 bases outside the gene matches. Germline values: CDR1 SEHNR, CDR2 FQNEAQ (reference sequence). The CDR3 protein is CASSQRGRGGETQYF. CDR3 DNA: TGTGCCAGCAGCCAGCGGGGCCGGGGAGGAGAGACCCAGTACTTC.

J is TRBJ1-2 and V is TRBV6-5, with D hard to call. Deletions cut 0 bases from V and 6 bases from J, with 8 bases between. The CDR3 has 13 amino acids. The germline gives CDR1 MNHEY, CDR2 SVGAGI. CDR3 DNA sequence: TGTGCCAGCAGTTACTCCCCCCGCCATGGCTACACCTTC. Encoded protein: CASSYSPRHGYTF.

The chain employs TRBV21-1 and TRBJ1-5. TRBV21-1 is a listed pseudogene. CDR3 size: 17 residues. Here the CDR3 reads CASSFSSGRTEAQPQHF. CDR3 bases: TGTGCCAGCAGCTTCAGTAGCGGGAGGACAGAGGCTCAGCCCCAGCATTTT.

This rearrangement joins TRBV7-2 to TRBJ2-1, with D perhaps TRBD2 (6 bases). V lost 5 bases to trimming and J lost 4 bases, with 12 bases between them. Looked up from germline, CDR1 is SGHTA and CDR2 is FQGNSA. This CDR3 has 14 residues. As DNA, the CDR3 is TGTGCCAGCAGCCTCTGGGACTCTTACAATGAGCAGTTCTTC. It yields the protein CASSLWDSYNEQFF.

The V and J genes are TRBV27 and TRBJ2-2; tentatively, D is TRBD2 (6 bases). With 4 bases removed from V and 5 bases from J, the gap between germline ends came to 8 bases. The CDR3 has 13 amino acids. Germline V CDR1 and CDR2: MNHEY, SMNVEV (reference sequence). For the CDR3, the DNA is TGTGCCAGCAGTTCCCGGGGGACCGGGGAGCTGTTTTTT. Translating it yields CASSSRGTGELFF.

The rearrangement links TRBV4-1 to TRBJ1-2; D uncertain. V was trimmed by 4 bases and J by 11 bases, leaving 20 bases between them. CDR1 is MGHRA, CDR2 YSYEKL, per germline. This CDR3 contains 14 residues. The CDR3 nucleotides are TGCGCCAGCAGCCCAAGACAAGGATGGACGGGATACACCTTC. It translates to CASSPRQGWTGYTF.